This T cell receptor (beta chain) was profiled in a study of blood T cell repertoires in COVID-19. Overall study context: Acute and convalescent COVID-19 specimens originated in the United States, Italy and Spain. In each case, the material was cDNA or gDNA derived from T cells, B-cell-depleted T cells, or PBMCs.

The length of the CDR3 is 16 residues. Germline V gives CDR1 LGHNT, CDR2 FRNRAP. With V trimmed by 2 bases and J by 4 bases, 6 bases remained unmatched. The authors' processing: The authors estimated nucleated cell counts from reference gene primer amplification. Assay: immunoSEQ multiplex PCR; the TCRdb copy retains only in-frame clones and omits some. The V and J calls and the clone size are those of that table, but D and trimming were determined from the DNA. The table has 210,000 or so clones, around 82% seen once. The TCR originated in a middle-aged woman with acute or convalescent COVID-19. The chain links TRBV12-5 to TRBJ2-5; TRBD2 agrees at 11 bases. Material: peripheral blood. The chain's CDR3 is CASGLPLAGGGETQYF. In nucleotides, the CDR3 is TGTGCTAGTGGTTTGCCGCTAGCGGGAGGTGGAGAGACCCAGTACTTC.